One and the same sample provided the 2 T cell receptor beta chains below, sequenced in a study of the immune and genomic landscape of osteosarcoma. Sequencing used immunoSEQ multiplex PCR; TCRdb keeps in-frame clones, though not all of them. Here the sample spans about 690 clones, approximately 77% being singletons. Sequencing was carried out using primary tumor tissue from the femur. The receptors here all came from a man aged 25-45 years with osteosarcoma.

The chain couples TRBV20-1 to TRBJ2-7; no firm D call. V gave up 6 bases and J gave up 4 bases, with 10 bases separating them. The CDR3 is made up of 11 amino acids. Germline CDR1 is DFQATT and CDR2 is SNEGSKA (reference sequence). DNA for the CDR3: TGCAGTGCCGCTACAGAGTACGAGCAGTACTTC. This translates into CSAATEYEQYF.

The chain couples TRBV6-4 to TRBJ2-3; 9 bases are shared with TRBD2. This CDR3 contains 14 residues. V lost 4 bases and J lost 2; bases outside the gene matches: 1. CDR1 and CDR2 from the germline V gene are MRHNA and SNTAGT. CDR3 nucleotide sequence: TGTGCCAGCAGTGGCGGGGGGGCCACAGATACGCAGTATTTT. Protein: CASSGGGATDTQYF.